This TCR beta chain was found in a study of blood T cell repertoires in COVID-19 (dated by TCRdb to 2018 to 2020). In terms of the full investigation: Collaborator samples came from the United States, Italy and Spain and covered acute and convalescent phases of COVID-19. The prospective study material was composed of cDNA or gDNA derived from T cells, B-cell-depleted T cells, or PBMCs. Subjects who had been exposed to COVID-19, were actively infected with it, or had recovered from it provided the deeply sampled blood TCRbeta repertoires that made up the dataset. The repertoires were released in a freely available public database meant as a resource for research on the immune response to SARS-CoV-2. The samples were drawn from two sources: the first 160 participants of the ongoing ImmuneRACE study, and approximately 1,300 subjects contributed by 6 global collaborators. Sample metadata almost always included a de-identified subject ID, COVID-19 status, age in years and sex. Where available, HLA class I and class II types were obtained from metadata supplied by the sample provider rather than from assay-based typing.

Overall study outcomes, separate from this receptor: The amount of clinical and demographic metadata varied by source and participant and was provided uncurated.

The immunoSEQ Assay, a bias-controlled multiplex PCR, was used to amplify TCRbeta CDR3 regions from genomic DNA. Per the source publication's procedure: Nucleated cell counts per sample were estimated from amplification of reference gene primers within the assay. To quantify the absolute abundance of each unique TCRbeta CDR3 rearrangement, sequence reads were collapsed and filtered. Productive Simpson clonality was computed per sample as the square root of Simpson's diversity index over productive rearrangements. Not all clones reach the TCRdb copy of this immuneACCESS table, which keeps in-frame sequences only. Checked studies attribute under half of the gap to unresolved V genes and leave the rest unexplained. V, J and clone size were drawn from that table, and D and trimming were deduced from the DNA. The sample contains 250,000 to 350,000 clones, over 75% of them found a single time. The top ten constitute around 12% of the sample.

Each collaborating institution followed its own protocols to collect whole blood in K2EDTA tubes. Collaborator samples were shipped for TCRbeta analysis as frozen whole blood, isolated PBMCs, or DNA extracted from either sample type. Concerning this clone itself: It has no known antigen specificity. No base-level quality is on record; no much larger clone is a single base apart.

From the cysteine up to the phenylalanine, the CDR3 has a length of 17 residues. Only the CDR3 part of the read is kept: 51 bases, read in frame from the first base. The junction carries 18 bases between V and J, which are trimmed by 1 base and 2 bases respectively. The CDR1 and CDR2 encoded by the germline V gene are SGHDT and YYEEEE. The V and J genes are TRBV5-6 and TRBJ2-5; 6 matching bases give a weak D call of TRBD2. Sequenced: peripheral blood. This sequence was found in a woman aged 60-75 years with acute or convalescent COVID-19. In nucleotide form, the sequence is TGTGCCAGCAGCTTGTTCCTGCCTTTCGGGGGACAAGAGACCCAGTACTTC. Its coded protein is CASSLFLPFGGQETQYF.